This TCR beta chain was identified during a study of cytomegalovirus exposure and HLA in healthy donors. At the level of the study: Out of roughly 170 million T cells, an earlier analysis found over 90 million unique TCR beta sequences in total.

CDR1 is MNHEY and CDR2 is SVGAGI in the germline V gene. This CDR3 is 15 amino acids long. V gave up 3 bases and J gave up 9 bases; unmatched junction bases: 6. The primer mix had 60 Vbeta and 13 Jbeta primers. Sequencing used immunoSEQ multiplex PCR; TCRdb keeps in-frame clones, though not all of them. The repertoire has 180,000 or so clones, just over 75% of them found once; the top ten carry less than 1.5%. Sequenced: PBMCs. This chain connects TRBV6-5 to TRBJ2-1, with 12 bases identical to TRBD2. This receptor was identified in a man aged 18-30 years in good health and CMV-seronegative. CDR3 region: CASSYRSSGRGEQFF. Written as DNA, the CDR3 is TGTGCCAGCAGTTATCGGTCTAGCGGGAGGGGTGAGCAGTTCTTC.